This entry lists 24 T cell receptor beta chains sequenced from one sample in a study of shared T cell receptors in the human thymus. Measured with immunoSEQ multiplex PCR; TCRdb has only the in-frame clones, and not every one. The table includes more than 550,000 clones, about 90% detected once. These sequences were also reported in another study, on human thymus T cells.

Specimen: thymocytes. These receptors were obtained from a boy under two years old with a congenital heart defect.

This chain connects TRBV10-3 to TRBJ1-4; 10 bases fit TRBD1. Looked up from germline, CDR1 is ENHRY and CDR2 is SYGVKD. The trim removed 3 bases at V and 11 bases at J, leaving 9 bases unmatched. CDR3 length: 15 amino acids. The CDR3 nucleotides read TGTGCCATCAGTGATTTCGGGACAGGGGTCGGGAAACTGTTTTTT. It specifies CAISDFGTGVGKLFF.

The chain is built from TRBV6-6 and TRBJ1-4; 12 bases align to TRBD1. Germline lookup yields CDR1 MNHNY and CDR2 SVGAGI (reference sequence). With 6 bases clipped from V and 3 bases from J, the junction kept 5 bases outside the gene matches. This CDR3 has 16 residues. CDR3 in DNA: TGTGCCAGCAGAGGGACAGGGGGCTATCCTAATGAAAAACTGTTTTTT. Its translation: CASRGTGGYPNEKLFF.

The chain links TRBV5-6 to TRBJ1-1, with TRBD1 matching over 7 bases. The J segment lost 3 bases and the V segment lost 0 bases, leaving 8 bases of the junction unmatched. The CDR3 has 16 residues. The germline CDR1 and CDR2 sequences are SGHDT and YYEEEE. The CDR3 sequence is CASSLVPQGGDTEAFF. The CDR3 DNA follows: TGTGCCAGCAGCTTGGTTCCTCAGGGGGGTGACACTGAAGCTTTCTTT.

This clone came up a few times. The CDR3 sequence: CAWKQGAPRKAEAFF. The CDR3 DNA reads TGTGCCTGGAAGCAGGGGGCACCAAGAAAAGCTGAAGCTTTCTTT. The chain uses TRBV30 and TRBJ1-1; 8 bases map to TRBD1. Germline V gene data show CDR1 as GTSNPN and CDR2 as SVGIG (reference sequence). Losses at the gene ends were 4 bases for V and 6 bases for J; bases not matched to a gene: 13. The CDR3 has 15 amino acids.

This clone is a singleton in its sample. As DNA, the CDR3 is TGTGCCAGCAGTTCACGTGGCCCTTCTGGAAACACCATATATTTT. This gives the protein CASSSRGPSGNTIYF. The rearrangement links TRBV7-8 to TRBJ1-3; D unclear. There are 15 residues in the CDR3. Germline CDR1 reads SGHVS; CDR2 reads FQNEAQ. The V end lost 6 bases, the J end lost 1 base, and 13 bases lay between the germline ends.

The genes are TRBV6-5 and TRBJ1-2; perhaps TRBD1 as D (5 bases). The CDR3 loop spans 13 amino acids. V dropped 3 bases and J dropped 5 bases, with 10 bases sitting between them. CDR1 is MNHEY, CDR2 SVGAGI, per germline. CDR3 sequence: CASSYLGGYGYTF. The CDR3 bases are TGTGCCAGCAGTTATCTGGGGGGGTATGGCTACACCTTC.

V gene TRBV9 combines with J gene TRBJ2-7, with TRBD2 identical over 8 bases. The CDR3 has 15 residues. V lost 4 bases, J lost 2 bases, and 8 bases stayed unmatched. Germline values: CDR1 SGDLS, CDR2 YYNGEE. The CDR3 DNA is TGTGCCAGCAGCACTCGGGAGGGGAGGACCTACGAGCAGTACTTC. Encoded protein: CASSTREGRTYEQYF.

J is TRBJ2-7 and V is TRBV28; TRBD2 aligns across 8 bases. This CDR3 has 15 amino acids. V was pared by 11 bases and J by 5 bases, with 17 bases of the junction left unmatched. From germline, CDR1 is MDHEN and CDR2 SYDVKM. CDR3 loop: CAGRSRAGGENEQYF. CDR3 nucleotides: TGTGCCGGACGTTCGAGGGCGGGGGGAGAAAACGAGCAGTACTTC. Drawing the rest from reference TRBV28 and TRBJ2-7, the complete variable domain is DVKVTQSSRYLVKRTGEKVFLECVQDMDHENMFWYRQDPGLGLRLIYFSYDVKMKEKGDIPEGYSVSREKKERFSLILESASTNQTSMYLCAGRSRAGGENEQYFGPGTRLTVT.

The genes are TRBV28 and TRBJ2-1; maybe TRBD2 (6 bases). Trimming cost V 2 bases and J 12 bases, with 17 bases left between them. The length of the CDR3 is 14 residues. Per germline, CDR1 MDHEN and CDR2 SYDVKM. The CDR3 DNA reads TGTGCCAGCAGTTTAAGATCACTAGCTGAAAGGCAGTTCTTC. Protein product: CASSLRSLAERQFF.

The chain couples TRBV27 to TRBJ2-3; D not resolved. Germline CDR1 is MNHEY and CDR2 is SMNVEV (reference sequence). The CDR3 spans 17 residues. V lost 5 bases and J 1 base, leaving 19 bases between the germline ends. This chain's CDR3 is CASSPRVGTPRTDTQYF. The CDR3, as DNA: TGTGCCAGCAGTCCCCGGGTCGGTACGCCTCGCACAGATACGCAGTATTTT.

The chain links TRBV18 to TRBJ2-7; D possibly corresponds to TRBD1 (6 bases). Trimming shortened V by 2 bases and J by 1 base, and 15 bases separated the two germline ends. Looked up from germline, CDR1 is KGHSH and CDR2 is LQKENI. CDR3 length: 16 residues. CDR3 protein: CASSPAGPGQSYEQYF. The DNA for the CDR3 is TGTGCCAGCTCACCAGCCGGGCCGGGACAATCCTACGAGCAGTACTTC.

V is TRBV5-6 and J is TRBJ1-2; 9 bases agree with TRBD1. Trimming at V came to 2 bases and at J to 6 bases, leaving 5 bases not matched to a gene. The CDR3 covers 14 residues. In germline, CDR1 is SGHDT, CDR2 YYEEEE. The CDR3 sequence: CASSFPTGGDGYTF. DNA of the CDR3: TGTGCCAGCAGCTTTCCCACAGGGGGCGATGGCTACACCTTC.

This clone was seen only once. The CDR3 sequence: CASLGLADKTQYF. The CDR3 DNA sequence: TGTGCCAGCCTGGGACTAGCGGATAAGACCCAGTACTTC. The chain uses TRBV6-5 and TRBJ2-5, with 11 bases that match TRBD2. The CDR3 consists of 13 residues. The V and J ends lost 8 bases and 6 bases, in that order; junction bases with no gene match: 5. CDR1 is MNHEY, CDR2 SVGAGI, per germline.

This clone has only one observation. The V and J genes are TRBV5-4 and TRBJ2-1; 13 positions match TRBD2. Germline CDR1 is SGHNT and CDR2 is YYREEE (reference sequence). The CDR3 contains 17 residues. J gave up 10 bases and V 4 bases, and 14 bases lay outside the gene matches. In nucleotides, the CDR3 is TGTGCCAGCAGCACAGGACTAGCGGGAGTACCACAATGGGAGCAGTTCTTC. Amino acid sequence: CASSTGLAGVPQWEQFF.

V and J are TRBV28 and TRBJ2-5; 9 bases are a match to TRBD1. The J call may be wrong; the DNA end is better matched by TRBJ2-7. The CDR3 covers 17 residues. The germline V gene encodes CDR1 MDHEN and CDR2 SYDVKM. This CDR3 is CASSFRRDRAFPYEQYF. The DNA of the CDR3 is TGTGCCAGCAGTTTCCGCCGGGACAGGGCTTTTCCCTACGAGCAGTACTTC.

The V gene is TRBV5-1, the J gene TRBJ1-1; 8 bases map to TRBD1. The J segment lost 4 bases and the V segment lost 4 bases, leaving 9 bases of the junction unmatched. CDR1 is SGHRS and CDR2 is YFSETQ in the germline V gene. The CDR3 is 15 amino acids. The CDR3 region is CASSIRRGHGTEAFF. The CDR3, as DNA: TGCGCCAGCAGCATCCGCAGGGGGCACGGCACTGAAGCTTTCTTT.

The genes are TRBV28 and TRBJ1-5; TRBD1 matches 7 bases. This CDR3 region has 16 residues. Germline lookup yields CDR1 MDHEN and CDR2 SYDVKM. The V segment lost 5 bases and the J segment 9 bases; nucleotides outside the gene matches: 16. CDR3 in amino acids: CASSRITQTGSVPQHF. For the CDR3, the DNA is TGTGCCAGCAGTCGCATCACTCAGACAGGGTCGGTGCCCCAGCATTTT.

The chain recombines TRBV5-6 with TRBJ2-1, with D possibly TRBD2 on 7 matching bases. The germline V and J ends were trimmed by 1 base and 8 bases, with 13 bases remaining between them. CDR1 and CDR2 from the germline V gene are SGHDT and YYEEEE. The CDR3 is 14 amino acids. CDR3 amino acids: CASSLWGGPDEQFF. The CDR3 DNA follows: TGTGCCAGCAGCTTGTGGGGGGGCCCCGATGAGCAGTTCTTC.

A single count supports this clone. The rearrangement links TRBV10-1 to TRBJ2-2; 9 positions match TRBD1. Germline lookup yields CDR1 WNHNN and CDR2 SYGVQD (reference sequence). V lost 3 bases to trimming and J lost 5 bases; unmatched junction nucleotides: 4. This CDR3 has 15 residues. The CDR3 sequence is CASSDETGGTGELFF. DNA of the CDR3: TGCGCCAGCAGTGACGAGACAGGGGGGACCGGGGAGCTGTTTTTT.

The V call is TRBV28, the J call TRBJ1-4; 7 positions match TRBD1. CDR3 length equals 20 residues. Germline V gene sequence: CDR1 MDHEN, CDR2 SYDVKM. V gave up 6 bases and J gave up 2 bases; unmatched junction bases: 21. CDR3 bases: TGTGCCAGCAGCCGCGACATCCGAAGACAGGGAACAACTACTAATGAAAAACTGTTTTTT. Protein: CASSRDIRRQGTTTNEKLFF. Looking up the rest from reference TRBV28 and TRBJ1-4 gives the full variable domain: DVKVTQSSRYLVKRTGEKVFLECVQDMDHENMFWYRQDPGLGLRLIYFSYDVKMKEKGDIPEGYSVSREKKERFSLILESASTNQTSMYLCASSRDIRRQGTTTNEKLFFGSGTQLSVL.

This rearrangement joins TRBV29-1 to TRBJ1-1; D possibly corresponds to TRBD1 (5 bases). Germline V gene lookup returns CDR1 SQVTM and CDR2 ANQGSEA. The ends were cut back, 4 bases at V and 4 bases at J, with 19 bases in the middle. The CDR3 is 15 residues long. CDR3 DNA: TGCAGCGTTGTGGCTACAGGAAAGGTGGCCACTGAAGCTTTCTTT. It encodes CSVVATGKVATEAFF.

The J gene is TRBJ2-2, the V gene TRBV2, with 12 bases fitting TRBD2. Germline assignment: CDR1 SNHLY and CDR2 FYNNEI. V lost 7 bases to trimming and J lost 0 bases; unmatched junction nucleotides: 21. This CDR3 is built from 22 residues. For the CDR3, the DNA is TGTGCCAGCACAAGCCCCCAGACTAGCGGGAGTGAAGAAAAAGCGAACACCGGGGAGCTGTTTTTT. The encoded protein is CASTSPQTSGSEEKANTGELFF.

The chain combines TRBV29-1 with TRBJ2-7; 10 bases are a match to TRBD1. Trimming removed 6 bases from V and 3 bases from J; junction bases left unmatched: 5. The germline CDR1 and CDR2 sequences are SQVTM and ANQGSEA. The CDR3 runs 13 residues. CDR3 sequence: CSVAGQGFYEQYF. In DNA form, the CDR3 reads TGCAGCGTGGCGGGACAGGGGTTCTACGAGCAGTACTTC.

This clone was detected only once. This sequence joins TRBV28 and TRBJ2-7, with 7 bases lining up with TRBD1. The CDR3 has 15 amino acids. Trimming removed 2 bases from V and 2 bases from J; junction bases left unmatched: 6. Germline V gene sequence: CDR1 MDHEN, CDR2 SYDVKM. The CDR3 nucleotides are TGTGCCAGCAGTTTAGTCGGGGACAGACCCTACGAGCAGTACTTC. This encodes CASSLVGDRPYEQYF.